Sequencing of this TCR beta chain was carried out in a study of monozygotic twins with inflammatory bowel disease. After re-calling the 5' RACE reads, TCRdb lists one entry per CDR3 protein, DNA absent. The sample includes around 400,000 distinct CDR3 sequences. Comment on this clonotype: As yet, its antigen is unknown.

The CDR3 has 16 residues. Germline values: CDR1 LGHNA, CDR2 YSLEER. Findings and caveats of the study: With others, IBD patients shared fewer clonotypes than healthy twins did, especially with disease activity. Varying immunosuppressive regimens may have increased patient repertoire variability.

The specimen was blood. This clonotype was sampled from a human donor with ulcerative colitis or Crohn's disease, or a healthy co-twin of an affected twin (not recorded which). This chain links TRBV4-3 with TRBJ2-5; the D gene TCRdb calls, TRBD2, cannot be checked with no DNA. The CDR3: CASSQDRSYVLQTQYF.